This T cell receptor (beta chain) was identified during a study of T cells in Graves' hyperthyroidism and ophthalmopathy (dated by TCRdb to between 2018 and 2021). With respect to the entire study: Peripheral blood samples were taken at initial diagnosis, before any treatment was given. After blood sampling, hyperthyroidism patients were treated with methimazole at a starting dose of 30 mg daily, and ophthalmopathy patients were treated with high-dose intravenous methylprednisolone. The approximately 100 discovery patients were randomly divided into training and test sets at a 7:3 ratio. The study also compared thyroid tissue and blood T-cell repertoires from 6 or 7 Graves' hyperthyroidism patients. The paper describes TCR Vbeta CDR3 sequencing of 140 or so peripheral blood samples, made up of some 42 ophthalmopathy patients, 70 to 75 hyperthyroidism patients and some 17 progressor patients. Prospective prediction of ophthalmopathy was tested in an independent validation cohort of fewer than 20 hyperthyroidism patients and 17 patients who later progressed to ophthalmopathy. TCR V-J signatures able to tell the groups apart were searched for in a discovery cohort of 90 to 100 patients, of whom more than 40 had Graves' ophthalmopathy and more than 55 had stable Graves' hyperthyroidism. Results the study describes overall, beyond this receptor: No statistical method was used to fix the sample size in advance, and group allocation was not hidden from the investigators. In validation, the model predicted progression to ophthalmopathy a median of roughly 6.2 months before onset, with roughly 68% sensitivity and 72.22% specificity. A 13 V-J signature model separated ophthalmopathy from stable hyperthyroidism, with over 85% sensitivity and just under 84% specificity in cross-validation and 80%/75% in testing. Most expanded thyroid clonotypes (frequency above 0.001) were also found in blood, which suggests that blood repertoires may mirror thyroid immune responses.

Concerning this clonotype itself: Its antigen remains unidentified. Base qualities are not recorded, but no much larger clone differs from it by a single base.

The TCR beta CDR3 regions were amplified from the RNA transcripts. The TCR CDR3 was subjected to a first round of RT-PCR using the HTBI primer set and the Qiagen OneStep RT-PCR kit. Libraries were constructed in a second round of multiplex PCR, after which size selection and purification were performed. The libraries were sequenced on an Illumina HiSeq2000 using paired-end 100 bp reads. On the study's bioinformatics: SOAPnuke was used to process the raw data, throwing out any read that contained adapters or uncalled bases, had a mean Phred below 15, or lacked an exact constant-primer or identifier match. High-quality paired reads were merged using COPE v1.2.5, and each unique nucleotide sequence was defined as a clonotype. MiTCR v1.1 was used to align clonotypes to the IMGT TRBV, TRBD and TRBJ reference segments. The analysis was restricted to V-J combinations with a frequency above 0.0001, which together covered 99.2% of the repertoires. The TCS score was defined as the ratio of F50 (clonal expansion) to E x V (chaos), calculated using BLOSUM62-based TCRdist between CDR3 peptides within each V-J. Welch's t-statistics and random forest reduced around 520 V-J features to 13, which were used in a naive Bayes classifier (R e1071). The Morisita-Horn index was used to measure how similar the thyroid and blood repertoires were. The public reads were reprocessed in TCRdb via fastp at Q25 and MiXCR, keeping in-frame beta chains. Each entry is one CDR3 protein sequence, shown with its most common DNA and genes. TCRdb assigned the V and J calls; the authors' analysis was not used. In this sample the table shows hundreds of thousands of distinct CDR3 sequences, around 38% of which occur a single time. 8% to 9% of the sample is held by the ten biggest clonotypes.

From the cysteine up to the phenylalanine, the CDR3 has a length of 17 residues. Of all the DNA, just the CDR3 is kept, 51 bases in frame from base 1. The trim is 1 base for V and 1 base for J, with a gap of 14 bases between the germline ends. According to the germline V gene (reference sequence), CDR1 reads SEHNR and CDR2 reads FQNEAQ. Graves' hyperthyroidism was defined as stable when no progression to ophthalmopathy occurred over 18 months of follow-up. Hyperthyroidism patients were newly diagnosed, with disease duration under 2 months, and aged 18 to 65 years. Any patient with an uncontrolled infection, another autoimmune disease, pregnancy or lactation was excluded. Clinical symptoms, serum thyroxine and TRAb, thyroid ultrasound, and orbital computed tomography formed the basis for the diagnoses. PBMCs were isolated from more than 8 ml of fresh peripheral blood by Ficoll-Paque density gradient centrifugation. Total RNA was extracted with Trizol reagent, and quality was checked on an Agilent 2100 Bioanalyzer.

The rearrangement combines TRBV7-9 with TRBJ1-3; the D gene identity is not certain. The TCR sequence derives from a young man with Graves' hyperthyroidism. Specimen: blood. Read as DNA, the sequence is TGTGCCAGCAGCTTAGGTCCATCGGTCACTTCTGGAAACACCATATATTTT. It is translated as CASSLGPSVTSGNTIYF.